The 8 T cell receptor beta chains presented below share a single source sample, sequenced in a study of blood T cell repertoires in COVID-19. Produced via immunoSEQ multiplex PCR; TCRdb's table is partial and in-frame only. The sample includes some 310,000 clones, roughly 84% of them seen just once. Sequencing input: peripheral blood. The origin of the receptors is a man aged 45-60 years with active or convalescent COVID-19.

The chain is built from TRBV5-1 and TRBJ1-6; no clear D gene. Germline V gene lookup returns CDR1 SGHRS and CDR2 YFSETQ. The CDR3 extends over 14 amino acids. V was trimmed by 4 bases and J by 7 bases, leaving 12 bases between them. The CDR3 nucleotides read TGCGCCAGCAGCAGGGAGGGCGGAAATTCACCCCTCCACTTT. Protein sequence: CASSREGGNSPLHF.

The V and J genes are TRBV9 and TRBJ1-2, with 7 bases matching TRBD1. V gave up 0 bases and J gave up 8 bases; unmatched junction bases: 7. The CDR3 is 14 residues long. The germline V gene has CDR1 SGDLS and CDR2 YYNGEE. CDR3 DNA: TGTGCCAGCAGCGTAGCAATGACAGGGTACGGCTACACCTTC. It encodes CASSVAMTGYGYTF.

V and J are TRBV19 and TRBJ1-1; a possible D gene is TRBD1 (6 bases). The ends were cut back, 6 bases at V and 4 bases at J, with 12 bases in the middle. Per the germline V gene, CDR1 is LNHDA and CDR2 is SQIVND (reference sequence). The CDR3 runs 13 residues. The CDR3 loop reads CASSAQGTTEAFF. CDR3 DNA: TGTGCCAGTAGCGCCCAGGGGACCACTGAAGCTTTCTTT. The full variable domain, completed using reference TRBV19 and TRBJ1-1, is DGGITQSPKYLFRKEGQNVTLSCEQNLNHDAMYWYRQDPGQGLRLIYYSQIVNDFQKGDIAEGYSVSREKKESFPLTVTSAQKNPTAFYLCASSAQGTTEAFFGQGTRLTVV.

The gene calls are TRBV5-6 and TRBJ2-1; no definite D call. The V gene's germline CDR1 is SGHDT and CDR2 YYEEEE. The CDR3 consists of 12 residues. V gave up 2 bases and J gave up 7 bases, with 7 bases separating them. CDR3 DNA: TGTGCCAGCAGCTTCGTACAGAATGAGCAGTTCTTC. Translated, it gives CASSFVQNEQFF.

The rearrangement links TRBV30 to TRBJ2-4; TRBD2 might be the D (5 bases). The V and J ends lost 3 bases and 5 bases respectively, with 11 bases between them. Germline lookup yields CDR1 GTSNPN and CDR2 SVGIG (reference sequence). The CDR3 is made up of 13 amino acids. In nucleotides, the CDR3 is TGTGCCTGGAGCGCCGGAGGCGAAAACATTCAGTACTTC. This sequence encodes CAWSAGGENIQYF.

This sequence joins TRBV24-1 and TRBJ2-5; D may correspond to TRBD1 or TRBD2 (6 bases each). The V gene lost 11 bases and the J gene lost 5 bases, with 14 bases spanning the gap. Per the germline V gene, CDR1 is KGHDR and CDR2 is SFDVKD. The CDR3 is 12 amino acids. The DNA for the CDR3 is TGTGCCAACAGACAGGCGGGGGAGACCCAGTACTTC. This encodes CANRQAGETQYF.

This chain joins TRBV28 and TRBJ1-4; 7 bases fit TRBD1. CDR3 size: 15 residues. J gave up 8 bases and V 5 bases, and 11 bases lay outside the gene matches. Germline V lookup: CDR1 MDHEN, CDR2 SYDVKM. The CDR3 sequence is CASSPQGGTDEKLFF. The CDR3 DNA sequence: TGTGCCAGCAGTCCCCAGGGGGGCACAGACGAAAAACTGTTTTTT.

The chain has TRBV5-1 and TRBJ1-6; D remains unclear. The V end lost 0 bases, the J end lost 6 bases, and 13 bases lay between the germline ends. This CDR3 spans 16 amino acids. Germline V gene data show CDR1 as SGHRS and CDR2 as YFSETQ. The CDR3 nucleotides read TGCGCCAGCAGCTTGGGGGTTATGGGGAGTAATTCACCCCTCCACTTT. It codes for CASSLGVMGSNSPLHF.